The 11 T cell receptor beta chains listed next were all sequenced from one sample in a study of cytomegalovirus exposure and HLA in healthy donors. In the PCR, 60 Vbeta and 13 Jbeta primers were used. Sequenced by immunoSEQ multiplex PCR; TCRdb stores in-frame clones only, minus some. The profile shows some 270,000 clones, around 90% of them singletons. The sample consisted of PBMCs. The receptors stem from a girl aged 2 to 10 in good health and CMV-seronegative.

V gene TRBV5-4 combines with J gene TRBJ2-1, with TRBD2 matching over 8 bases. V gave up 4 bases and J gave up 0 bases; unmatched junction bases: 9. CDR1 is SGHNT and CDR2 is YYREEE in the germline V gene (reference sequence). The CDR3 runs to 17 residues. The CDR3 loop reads CASSGGSGVSSYNEQFF. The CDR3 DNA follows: TGTGCCAGCAGCGGGGGTAGCGGGGTAAGCTCCTACAATGAGCAGTTCTTC.

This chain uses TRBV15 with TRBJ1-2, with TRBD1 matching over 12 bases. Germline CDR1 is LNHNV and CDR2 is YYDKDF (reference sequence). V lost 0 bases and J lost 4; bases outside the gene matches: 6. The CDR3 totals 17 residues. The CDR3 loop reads CATSRDRGTGGGYGYTF. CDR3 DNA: TGTGCCACCAGCAGAGATCGGGGGACAGGGGGCGGCTATGGCTACACCTTC.

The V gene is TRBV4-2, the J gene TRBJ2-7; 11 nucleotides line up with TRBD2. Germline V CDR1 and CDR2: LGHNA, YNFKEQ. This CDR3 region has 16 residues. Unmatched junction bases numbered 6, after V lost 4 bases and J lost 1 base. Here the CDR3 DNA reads TGTGCCAGCAGCCCCGTAGCGGGAGGGGAGTCCTACGAGCAGTACTTC. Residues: CASSPVAGGESYEQYF.

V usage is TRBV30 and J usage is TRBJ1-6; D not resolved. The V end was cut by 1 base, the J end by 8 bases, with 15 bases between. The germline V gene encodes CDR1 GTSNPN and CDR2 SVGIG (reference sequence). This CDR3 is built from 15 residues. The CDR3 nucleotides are TGTGCCTGGAGTGGCAAGGGAGTCCGAGATTCACCCCTCCACTTT. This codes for CAWSGKGVRDSPLHF.

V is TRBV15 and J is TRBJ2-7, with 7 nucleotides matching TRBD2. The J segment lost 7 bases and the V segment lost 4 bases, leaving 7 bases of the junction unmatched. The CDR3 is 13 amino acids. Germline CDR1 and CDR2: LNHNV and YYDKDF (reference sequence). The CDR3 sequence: CATSMVRESEQYF. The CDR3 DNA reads TGTGCCACCAGCATGGTGCGGGAGTCAGAGCAGTACTTC.

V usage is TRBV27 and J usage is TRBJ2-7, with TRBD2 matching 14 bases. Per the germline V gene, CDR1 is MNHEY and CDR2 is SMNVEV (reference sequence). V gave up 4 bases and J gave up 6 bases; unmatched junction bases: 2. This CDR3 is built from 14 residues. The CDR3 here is CASSSGTSGSEQYF. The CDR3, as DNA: TGTGCCAGCAGTTCCGGGACTAGCGGGAGCGAGCAGTACTTC.

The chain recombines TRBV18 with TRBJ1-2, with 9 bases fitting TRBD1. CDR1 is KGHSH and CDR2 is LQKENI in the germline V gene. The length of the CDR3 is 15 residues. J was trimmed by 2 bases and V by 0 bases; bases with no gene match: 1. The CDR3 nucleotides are TGTGCCAGCTCACCACCGGGACAGGGCAACTATGGCTACACCTTC. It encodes CASSPPGQGNYGYTF. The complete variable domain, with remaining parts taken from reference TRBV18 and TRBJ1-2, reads NAGVMQNPRHLVRRRGQEARLRCSPMKGHSHVYWYRQLPEEGLKFMVYLQKENIIDESGMPKERFSAEFPKEGPSILRIQQVVRGDSAAYFCASSPPGQGNYGYTFGSGTRLTVV.

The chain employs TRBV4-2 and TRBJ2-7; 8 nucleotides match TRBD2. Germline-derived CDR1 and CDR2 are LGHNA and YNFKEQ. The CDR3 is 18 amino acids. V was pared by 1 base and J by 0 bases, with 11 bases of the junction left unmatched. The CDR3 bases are TGTGCCAGCAGCCAAGGATTGGGGGGGAGCGGGAGCTCCTACGAGCAGTACTTC. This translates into CASSQGLGGSGSSYEQYF.

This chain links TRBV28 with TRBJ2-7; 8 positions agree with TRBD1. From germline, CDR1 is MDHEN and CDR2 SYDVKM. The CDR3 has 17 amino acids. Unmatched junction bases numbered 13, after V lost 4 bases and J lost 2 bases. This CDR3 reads CASSSATGGLGAYEQYF. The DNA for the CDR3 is TGTGCCAGCAGTTCCGCTACAGGGGGATTGGGTGCCTACGAGCAGTACTTC.

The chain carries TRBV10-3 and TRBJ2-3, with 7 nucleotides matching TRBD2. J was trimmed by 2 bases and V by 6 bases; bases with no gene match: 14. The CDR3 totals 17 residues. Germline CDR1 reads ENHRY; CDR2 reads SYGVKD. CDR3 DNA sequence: TGTGCCATCAGCTCACGGCACACTAGCGCCCTCACAGATACGCAGTATTTT. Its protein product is CAISSRHTSALTDTQYF.

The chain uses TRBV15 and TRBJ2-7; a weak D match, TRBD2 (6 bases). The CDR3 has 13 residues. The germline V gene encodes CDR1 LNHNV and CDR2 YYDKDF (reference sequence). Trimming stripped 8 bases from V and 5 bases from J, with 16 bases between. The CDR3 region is CATEEAGRDEQYF. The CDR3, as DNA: TGTGCCACCGAGGAGGCGGGAAGGGACGAGCAGTACTTC.